The rows below give T cell receptor beta chains drawn from one sample of a study of spatial heterogeneity in lung cancer. Each CDR3 protein is one row after TCRdb ran MiXCR on the 5' RACE reads. The sample comprises a few hundred distinct CDR3 sequences, over 30% of which are singletons, and roughly 25% rests with the top ten. The input for sequencing was normal lung tissue next to the tumor, taken at surgery. The origin of the receptors is a male donor with early-stage non-small cell lung cancer. Each CDR3 is given with its conserved first and last residue. Fields, in order: V gene, CDR3 length, CDR3 protein.

TRBV7-9,15,CASSSGQRNTGELFF
TRBV7-9,16,CASSLAQVQGSYEQYF
TRBV12-3/TRBV12-4,15,CASSSREPGNQPQHF
TRBV28,13,CASTRDSNSPLHF
TRBV10-3,15,CAISGPGPSGYEQYF
TRBV20-1,15,CSGSSGTSTADTQYF
TRBV19,14,CAISMGQIGYGYTF
TRBV6-2/TRBV6-3,16,CASSSQTSGIRNEQFF
TRBV7-9,15,CASSPGQGWNTEAFF
TRBV10-3,13,CAISEPGPNEQFF
TRBV6-2/TRBV6-3,12,CASSNGGEKLFF
TRBV4-3,15,CASSQDETTQETQYF
TRBV7-2,14,CASSENTGANVLTF
TRBV24-1,14,CATIGTGEGNEQFF
TRBV3-1,15,CASSQTSGSVDTQYF
TRBV7-3,15,CASSLASGVAGELFF
TRBV11-1,13,CASSLGGRNIQYF
TRBV7-2,15,CASSLDYRGNYGYTF
TRBV7-8,16,CASSLAWRRSTDTQYF
TRBV20-1,15,CSARALAGGYNEQFF
TRBV15,16,CATSKILAGGQETQYF
TRBV5-1,13,CASSVGTTSEAFF
TRBV5-4,12,CASSSLGYEQYF
TRBV24-1,15,CATSGGASSTDTQYF
TRBV7-9,15,CASSPPAGESYEQYF
TRBV6-2/TRBV6-3,16,CASSYSGTGGNYGYTF
TRBV15,17,CATSRDRGGRAKNIQYF
TRBV12-3/TRBV12-4,15,CASSSGTGSTGELFF